This record concerns one TCR beta chain sequence. What this receptor recognizes is not known. Nothing much larger sits one base from this clone, and base qualities are not available. The CDR3 contains 14 residues, cysteine and phenylalanine counted. The kept DNA is CDR3 alone, 42 bases in frame from the first base. V was cut back by 6 bases and J by 9 bases, leaving a gap of 18 bases between them. Per the germline V gene, SNHLY is the CDR1 and FYNNEI is the CDR2. The run used an Illumina HiSeq 1500. The raw public data were reprocessed by TCRdb itself: fastp quality trimming at Q25, MiXCR clonotype calling, in-frame beta chains only. Each CDR3 protein appears once, grouped with its most common genes and DNA. The sample data list 200,000 or so distinct CDR3 sequences, and approximately 38% of these were observed just once. Approximately 59% of the sample comes from the top ten. This sample was taken from a study of T cell repertoires in cytomegalovirus infection (dated by TCRdb to between 2018 and 2020). Context from the whole study: Recently identified HLA-C-restricted CMV epitopes, whose presentation resists viral immunomodulation, were targeted by peptide stimulations together with well-studied HLA-B-restricted epitopes. The HLA type of each donor mattered for the analysis, because public TCR beta signatures pointed to carriage of CMV infection along with the matching HLA type. Study-wide conclusions, independent of this receptor: Cumulative frequency of public TCR beta family members discriminated carriers of CMV infection plus the relevant HLA type in this cohort and an independent approximately 370-donor cohort. The ex vivo response was dominated by HLA-C-restricted CMV-specific TCR beta clonotypes, which also provided the single most frequent clonotype in two of eight donors.

In light of the paper, this sample's treatment or condition label describes: in vitro stimulation with specific CMV peptide epitopes to enrich CMV-specific T cells. The material sequenced was CD8+ T cells from cultured PBMCs, taken from culture after CMV antigen stimulation. The V gene is TRBV2 and the J gene is TRBJ2-1, with TRBD2 tentatively as D gene (5 bases match). The clonotype was recovered from a human donor in good health (CMV status not recorded). Some clones in this sample may be carry-over from other donors' samples. The CDR3 is CASRALDLAGEQFF. The nucleotide sequence reads TGTGCCAGCAGGGCCCTCGATCTAGCTGGTGAGCAGTTCTTC.